This is a list of T cell receptor beta chains from one sample in a study of cytomegalovirus exposure and HLA in healthy donors. Profiled with immunoSEQ multiplex PCR; TCRdb holds only in-frame clones, not every one. The data show 90,000 to 120,000 clones, with around 80% seen just once and approximately 2.5% held by the top ten. What was sequenced was PBMCs. Receptors were obtained from a man aged 25-45 years in good health and CMV-seropositive. CDR3s include the opening cysteine and the closing phenylalanine or tryptophan.

>TRBJ2-7|TRBV5-1
CASSLRTAYEQYF
>TRBJ1-1|TRBV6-5
CASSYFQGLNTEAFF
>TRBJ2-7|TRBV5-4
CASSHPTGGFEQYF
>TRBJ1-2|TRBV7-9
CASSLEEPGTGSYTF
>TRBJ1-1|TRBV7-6
CASSSRGFVTGGAEAFF
>TRBJ2-1|TRBV5-1
CASSLTGMNEQFF
>TRBJ1-6|TRBV5-1
CASSLRDRNNSPLHF
>TRBJ1-1|TRBV6-1
CASSVEISEAFF
>TRBJ2-7|TRBV2
CASLNEAYEQYF
>TRBJ1-5|TRBV10-3
CASSAGTGETQPQHF
>TRBJ1-1|TRBV7-9
CSSSWGQGAITEAFF
>TRBJ2-5|TRBV5-4
CASSWQRGGRETQYF
>TRBJ1-6|TRBV6-5
CASSFGGGDNNSPLHF
>TRBJ2-4|TRBV7-7
CASSLPTRTSGGNIQYF
>TRBJ2-3|TRBV5-1
CASSRDSPYGTDTQYF
>TRBJ2-1|TRBV10-2
CASSVAEGLAGGPVSSEQFF
>TRBJ2-5|TRBV11-2
CASSLGASGGAGTETQYF
>TRBJ2-7|TRBV5-4
CASSLGQGFPYEQYF
>TRBJ1-1|TRBV6-5
CASSTRRVGNTEAFF
>TRBJ1-2|TRBV14
CASSQQTGAQGYTF
>TRBJ2-1|TRBV10-2
CASSERTGSLSGEQFF
>TRBJ1-2|TRBV5-1
CASSLGTANYGYTF
>TRBJ1-5|TRBV19
CASSIGQGSNQPQHF
>TRBJ2-7|TRBV2
CATQGVSYEQYF
>TRBJ2-1|TRBV5-6
CASSLTSRRDEQFF
>TRBJ2-7|TRBV6-1
CASSSRQFASYEQYF
>TRBJ1-4|TRBV18
CASSPGTGGKTNEKLFF
>TRBJ2-3|TRBV30
CAWGRERGTADTQYF
>TRBJ2-7|TRBV6-5
CASSYSSRGLWEQYF
>TRBJ1-1|TRBV19
CASSIRSGRLTEAFF
>TRBJ2-3|TRBV7-2
CASSSSPGYGTDTQYF